The source of this T cell receptor (beta chain) is a study of T cell responses to AZD1222 COVID-19 vaccine. Study-level background: Second-dose timings of about 4 or about 12 weeks were pooled.

The CDR3 consists of 14 residues. J gave up 5 bases and V 6 bases, and 8 bases lay outside the gene matches. Germline values: CDR1 ENHRY, CDR2 SYGVKD. Study conclusions and caveats: Just a handful of AZD1222 recipients tested seropositive at baseline. Spike-specific TCR breadth and depth both grew after two AZD1222 doses. White British donors predominated, females outnumbered males, and clonal diversity was possibly underestimated.

Points on this clone: Its antigen is not identified.

Some clones are missing from TCRdb's copy, which holds only in-frame ones; the method was immunoSEQ multiplex PCR. This table has 130,000 to 150,000 clones, 91% appearing once. The input for sequencing was peripheral blood, taken on day 0 of AZD1222 vaccination. The rearrangement links TRBV10-3 to TRBJ2-5, with TRBD1 matching 8 bases. The receptor comes from an adult in good health. The CDR3 loop is CAIRPQGAWETQYF. The CDR3 DNA sequence: TGTGCCATCAGGCCGCAGGGGGCTTGGGAGACCCAGTACTTC.